This is a list of T cell receptor beta chains from one sample in a study of T cells in Graves' hyperthyroidism and ophthalmopathy. TCRdb recomputed calls from the multiplex PCR reads with MiXCR, one row per CDR3 protein. Seen here are roughly 600,000 distinct CDR3 sequences, approximately 14% observed once, and the top ten hold around 13%. Source material: blood. All receptors derive from a woman between 50 and 59 years old with Graves' ophthalmopathy. CDR3s include the opening cysteine and the closing phenylalanine or tryptophan. Each record gives: J gene, V gene, D gene, CDR3 protein. The D gene is left open where the match is weak.

TRBJ1-3,TRBV6-4,-,CASSYRVRGISGNTIYF
TRBJ2-2,TRBV29-1,TRBD1,CSADRGVTGELFF
TRBJ2-7,TRBV20-1,TRBD2,CSARDLLAGEGYEQYF
TRBJ2-7,TRBV7-2,-,CASNRVGYEQYF
TRBJ2-7,TRBV7-2,-,CASSLVSRDAAYYEQYF
TRBJ2-5,TRBV6-1,TRBD2,CASSNSPGLEETQYF
TRBJ2-1,TRBV7-3,-,CASSLNSGSDLYEQFF
TRBJ1-5,TRBV27,TRBD1,CASSPRTGKNQPQHF
TRBJ1-6,TRBV14,-,CASSQDLDGPLHF
TRBJ2-4,TRBV7-2,-,CASSLGVLAKNIQYF
TRBJ1-1,TRBV4-1,-,CASSQDRASEAFF
TRBJ2-4,TRBV28,-,CASSLRLLLGAKNIQYF
TRBJ2-2,TRBV27,TRBD2,CASSYLAGGSGELFF
TRBJ2-1,TRBV7-9,TRBD2,CASSFLQGLAGVNEQFF
TRBJ2-7,TRBV12-3/TRBV12-4,-,CASSSLIDTYEQYF
TRBJ1-5,TRBV3-1,-,CASSQRSRGNQPQHF
TRBJ2-1,TRBV7-3,-,CASSLRGRTSYNEQFF
TRBJ2-7,TRBV6-1,TRBD1,CASTKHPGQGNYEQCF
-,TRBV7-3,TRBD2,CASSPQMGGREQYF
TRBJ2-1,TRBV12-3/TRBV12-4,TRBD1,CASRSGRDRAYNEQFF
TRBJ2-1,TRBV28,TRBD2,CASRSGSRNEQFF
TRBJ2-1,TRBV7-3,-,CASSENRDNEQFF
TRBJ2-7,TRBV20-1,-,CSAKGIDGTPVSYEQYF
TRBJ1-5,TRBV19,TRBD1,CASSVTGSSNQPQHF
TRBJ2-4,TRBV28,-,CASSLPPHRAKNIQYF
TRBJ1-4,TRBV2,TRBD1,CAGGDRVTTNEKLFF
TRBJ1-1,TRBV29-1,-,CSVPDQNTEAFF
TRBJ2-7,TRBV28,-,CASSPDGQTYSYEQYF
TRBJ2-7,TRBV28,TRBD2,CAIERLAGVEQYF
TRBJ2-3,TRBV7-2,-,CASSLDRVAADTQYF
TRBJ2-4,TRBV9,-,CASSVGQGNIQYF
TRBJ2-5,TRBV29-1,-,CSAPGGESRETQYF
TRBJ2-3,TRBV7-8,TRBD2,CASSFEAGHTDTQYF
TRBJ1-2,TRBV19,TRBD1,CASSSGDDRGRRGYTF
TRBJ2-5,TRBV20-1,-,CSALARGETQYF
TRBJ1-1,TRBV19,-,CASSSPAGAGDTEAFF
TRBJ1-2,TRBV27,-,CASSLSGAGTNGYTF
TRBJ1-5,TRBV6-2/TRBV6-3,TRBD1,CASSRSGTGPHQPQHF
TRBJ2-2,TRBV2,-,CASRGGGRANTGELFF
TRBJ1-1,TRBV30,TRBD1,CAWSYVGQRNTEAFF
TRBJ2-7,TRBV4-1,TRBD1,CASSHGTGGTYEQYF
TRBJ1-1,TRBV7-8,-,CASRRGNKNTEAFF
TRBJ2-4,TRBV3-2,-,CASSQIKGGKNIQYF
TRBJ1-2,TRBV3-1,TRBD1,CASSQVGTGSHGYTF
TRBJ2-1,TRBV6-2/TRBV6-3,TRBD2,CASRRRLAPYNEQFF
TRBJ2-2,TRBV3-1,-,CASSQVGELFF
TRBJ2-3,TRBV10-3,TRBD2,CAIRTTSGRFHTQYF
TRBJ2-1,TRBV5-4,TRBD2,CASSLSLAGVVGGQFF
TRBJ1-2,TRBV27,-,CASSLSGPRDRYGYTF
TRBJ2-1,TRBV6-2/TRBV6-3,-,CASSHHYRPDRRPYNEQFF
TRBJ2-2,TRBV9,-,CASSVGASAGELFF
TRBJ2-7,TRBV6-6,TRBD2,CASSYFREASYEQYF
TRBJ2-2,TRBV7-2,-,CASSLVSPGMTNTGELFF
TRBJ2-1,TRBV28,-,CASRERGSVNEQFF
TRBJ2-1,TRBV29-1,-,CSVAIAGEQFF
TRBJ2-2,TRBV9,-,CASSGDSWGTGELFF
TRBJ2-3,TRBV27,-,CASSLVREIQDTQYF